The 18 T cell receptor beta chains below all came from one sample that was sequenced in a study of blood T cell repertoires in COVID-19. TCRdb's table, derived via immunoSEQ multiplex PCR, lists solely in-frame clones and lacks some. The table shows about 260,000 clones, with around nine tenths occurring only once. Input material: peripheral blood. Receptor source: a man between 40 and 49 years old with active or convalescent COVID-19.

The V gene is TRBV30, the J gene TRBJ2-7; the D gene is possibly TRBD2 (6 bases). V was cut by 3 bases and J by 4 bases, with 13 bases left in between. Germline CDR1 GTSNPN, CDR2 SVGIG (reference sequence). The CDR3 is 13 residues long. Here the CDR3 reads CAWSPGVSYEQYF. In DNA form, the CDR3 reads TGTGCCTGGAGCCCGGGGGTTTCATACGAGCAGTACTTC.

This chain connects TRBV12-3 or TRBV12-4 to TRBJ2-3; D is perhaps TRBD2 (5 bases). Trimming cost V 6 bases and J 2 bases, with 9 bases left between them. The CDR3 is 13 amino acids. The CDR3: CASSPRATDTQYF. The DNA of the CDR3 is TGTGCCAGCAGCCCGAGGGCCACAGATACGCAGTATTTT.

This clone was found a few times. V is TRBV11-2 and J is TRBJ2-7; a weak D match, TRBD1 (5 bases). The CDR3 length is 13 residues. V shed 3 bases and J shed 6 bases, with 12 bases lying between them. Germline assignment: CDR1 SGHAT and CDR2 FQNNGV. DNA of the CDR3: TGTGCCAGCAGCTTTGGCCAAAGGGGCGAGCAGTACTTC. Translating gives CASSFGQRGEQYF.

The rearrangement links TRBV10-1 to TRBJ2-2, with 7 nucleotides matching TRBD2. The CDR3 spans 15 residues. The V gene end was trimmed by 2 bases and the J gene end by 4 bases; junction bases not matched to a gene: 4. Germline values: CDR1 WNHNN, CDR2 SYGVQD (reference sequence). The CDR3 coding sequence is TGCGCCAGCAGTGAGGGCGGGAGAGTCACCGGGGAGCTGTTTTTT. The encoded protein is CASSEGGRVTGELFF.

The CDR3 sequence is CATSDPGQGVAGELFF. The CDR3 region has the DNA TGTGCCACCAGTGACCCGGGACAGGGGGTCGCCGGGGAGCTGTTTTTT. V gene TRBV24-1 combines with J gene TRBJ2-2; 11 nucleotides line up with TRBD1. This CDR3 is built from 16 residues. Germline V gene sequence: CDR1 KGHDR, CDR2 SFDVKD. V lost 4 bases to trimming and J lost 6 bases; unmatched junction nucleotides: 6.

The chain is built from TRBV6-6 and TRBJ2-7; tentative D call: TRBD1 (6 bases). This CDR3 is built from 14 residues. The ends were cut back, 0 bases at V and 6 bases at J, with 12 bases in the middle. Germline lookup yields CDR1 MNHNY and CDR2 SVGAGI (reference sequence). The CDR3 sequence: CASSYSISGVEQYF. The CDR3 coding sequence is TGTGCCAGCAGTTACTCGATTTCAGGGGTCGAGCAGTACTTC.

The V gene is TRBV3-1 (or the pseudogene TRBV3-2), the J gene TRBJ1-2; D is undetermined. This CDR3 has 14 amino acids. The V gene's germline CDR1 is LGHDT and CDR2 YNNKEL (reference sequence). Trimming cost V 3 bases and J 14 bases, with 22 bases left between them. The chain's CDR3 is CASSQNSFAAPYTF. CDR3 coding DNA: TGTGCCAGCAGCCAGAACTCGTTCGCGGCCCCTTATACCTTC.

The J gene is TRBJ2-6, the V gene TRBV5-1; the D is unclear. Germline CDR1 SGHRS, CDR2 YFSETQ. Trimming took 7 bases from V and 1 from J, leaving 12 bases between them. The CDR3 is made up of 15 amino acids. The CDR3 sequence: CASEIDSSGANVLTF. The CDR3 DNA reads TGCGCCAGCGAAATCGATAGTTCTGGGGCCAACGTCCTGACTTTC.

The rearrangement uses TRBV3-1 (or the pseudogene TRBV3-2) and TRBJ1-2; D remains unclear. V lost 0 bases and J lost 0, with 14 bases in between. The CDR3 has 17 amino acids. In germline, CDR1 is LGHDT, CDR2 YNNKEL (reference sequence). The CDR3 DNA sequence: TGTGCCAGCAGCCAAGATCGCGGAGGGAAAGCTAACTATGGCTACACCTTC. This encodes CASSQDRGGKANYGYTF.

The chain employs TRBV27 and TRBJ1-1; D is possibly TRBD1 (5 bases). Germline V lookup: CDR1 MNHEY, CDR2 SMNVEV (reference sequence). CDR3 size: 10 residues. V was cut by 6 bases and J by 8 bases, with 7 bases left in between. CDR3 bases: TGTGCCAGCAGCCACAGGGAAGCTTTCTTT. This translates into CASSHREAFF.

The chain recombines TRBV10-3 with TRBJ1-2; 9 nucleotides match TRBD1. Germline CDR1 is ENHRY and CDR2 is SYGVKD. Trimming took 3 bases from V and 8 from J; bases not matched to a gene: 10. The CDR3 is 15 amino acids. The CDR3 protein is CAISDPDRGLRGYTF. For the CDR3, the DNA is TGTGCCATCAGTGACCCGGACAGGGGTTTAAGGGGCTACACCTTC.

This chain links TRBV5-4 with TRBJ2-3; possibly TRBD2 for D (6 bases). V was cut by 4 bases and J by 0 bases, with 15 bases left in between. Germline V gene sequence: CDR1 SGHNT, CDR2 YYREEE (reference sequence). The CDR3 is made up of 16 amino acids. The DNA of the CDR3 is TGTGCCAGCAGCGGCCGTGTCGGGGGAAGCACAGATACGCAGTATTTT. It encodes CASSGRVGGSTDTQYF.

The rearrangement links TRBV4-2 to TRBJ1-3, with a tentative D call TRBD1 (6 bases). The germline gives CDR1 LGHNA, CDR2 YNFKEQ. The length of the CDR3 is 17 residues. The V gene lost 0 bases and the J gene lost 3 bases, with 15 bases spanning the gap. This CDR3 is CASSQDAEQGGGNTIYF. In nucleotides, the CDR3 is TGTGCCAGCAGCCAAGATGCGGAACAGGGCGGTGGAAACACCATATATTTT.

The rearrangement uses TRBV11-2 and TRBJ1-2; a weak D match, TRBD1 (6 bases). This CDR3 has 15 amino acids. CDR1 and CDR2 from the germline V gene are SGHAT and FQNNGV. Trimming left V 2 bases short and J 7 bases short, with 17 bases between. CDR3 sequence reads: CASSLTYRDPFGYTF. As DNA, the CDR3 is TGTGCCAGCAGCTTAACCTACAGGGATCCTTTTGGCTACACCTTC. The full variable domain, with the rest looked up from reference TRBV11-2 and TRBJ1-2, is EAGVAQSPRYKIIEKRQSVAFWCNPISGHATLYWYQQILGQGPKLLIQFQNNGVVDDSQLPKDRFSAERLKGVDSTLKIQPAKLEDSAVYLCASSLTYRDPFGYTFGSGTRLTVV.

This sequence joins TRBV29-1 and TRBJ2-2; possibly TRBD2 for D (5 bases). The germline V gene encodes CDR1 SQVTM and CDR2 ANQGSEA. CDR3 length: 14 residues. With 1 base removed from V and 6 bases from J, the gap between germline ends came to 12 bases. The CDR3 region has the DNA TGCAGCGTTGAAGGGCGGGCTGGGGCCGGGGAGCTGTTTTTT. Translating gives CSVEGRAGAGELFF.

The chain uses TRBV3-1 (or the pseudogene TRBV3-2) and TRBJ2-3; D uncertain. Per the germline V gene, CDR1 is LGHDT and CDR2 is YNNKEL (reference sequence). The CDR3 sequence is 15 residues long. The V end was cut by 0 bases, the J end by 7 bases, with 14 bases between. CDR3 region: CASSQDTRSRNTQYF. Here the CDR3 DNA reads TGTGCCAGCAGCCAAGATACGAGGTCCAGAAATACGCAGTATTTT.

The CDR3 region has the DNA TGTGCCAGCAGTTTATCGCAGGGAGGGGGCACTGAAGCTTTCTTT. The encoded protein is CASSLSQGGGTEAFF. The V and J genes are TRBV27 and TRBJ1-1, with D tentatively TRBD1 (6 bases). Deletions cut 0 bases from V and 4 bases from J, with 12 bases between. The CDR3 runs to 15 residues. Germline V lookup: CDR1 MNHEY, CDR2 SMNVEV (reference sequence).

The chain carries TRBV18 and TRBJ1-1; D perhaps matches TRBD1 (6 bases). The CDR3 runs 12 residues. CDR1 KGHSH and CDR2 LQKENI come from the germline V gene. The V and J ends lost 3 bases and 11 bases respectively, with 13 bases between them. This chain's CDR3 is CASSPPSQGAFF. The DNA of the CDR3 is TGTGCCAGCTCACCTCCGTCTCAGGGGGCTTTCTTT.